The 15 T cell receptor beta chains presented below share a single source sample, sequenced in a study of spatial heterogeneity in lung cancer (dated by TCRdb to the late 2010s). This specimen's time point label, per the study, means: sample taken at primary tumor resection. Whole RNA extracted from tumor and nontumor lung tissue, or from cryopreserved PBMC samples, was used for TCR sequencing without cell sorting. Receptor amplification or capture employed 5' RACE. Instrument used: NextSeq 500. TCRdb trimmed public reads at Q25 via fastp, called clones via MiXCR and kept in-frame beta chains. Each entry is one CDR3 protein sequence, shown with its most common DNA and genes. This sample holds tens of thousands of distinct CDR3 sequences; about 12% were observed only once. The biggest ten clones account for roughly 39% of the sample. Sequenced material: PBMCs, taken at surgery. The receptors derive from a male donor with early-stage non-small cell lung cancer.

Ten or more counts support this clonotype. The chain uses TRBV5-1 and TRBJ1-1; D unresolved. The CDR3 loop spans 13 amino acids. Trimming pared 0 bases from V and 3 bases from J, leaving 6 bases between. Germline V gene data show CDR1 as SGHRS and CDR2 as YFSETQ. The CDR3 bases are TGCGCCAGCAGCTTGGGAGACGACACTGAAGCTTTCTTT. Translated: CASSLGDDTEAFF.

The chain uses TRBV15 and TRBJ2-3; the match to TRBD2 covers 10 bases. CDR1 is LNHNV and CDR2 is YYDKDF in the germline V gene (reference sequence). The CDR3 sequence is 19 residues long. V lost 2 bases to trimming and J lost 6 bases; unmatched junction nucleotides: 17. The CDR3 DNA is TGTGCCACCAGCAGACGCGGGAGAGTTGGAGCGGGGGGGCGCGATACGCAGTATTTT. Translated: CATSRRGRVGAGGRDTQYF. Based on the CDR3 plus reference TRBV15 and TRBJ2-3, the full variable domain is DAMVIQNPRYQVTQFGKPVTLSCSQTLNHNVMYWYQQKSSQAPKLLFHYYDKDFNNEADTPDNFQSRRPNTSFCFLDIRSPGLGDTAMYLCATSRRGRVGAGGRDTQYFGPGTRLTVL.

The sample holds many counts of this clonotype. The CDR3 loop reads CASSPLSLYNEQFF. In nucleotides, the CDR3 is TGTGCCAGCAGTCCCCTGTCGCTGTACAATGAGCAGTTCTTC. The V call is TRBV12-3 or TRBV12-4, the J call TRBJ2-1; no clear D. The V end lost 5 bases, the J end lost 4 bases, and 12 bases lay between the germline ends. The CDR3 is 14 residues long.

The chain employs TRBV11-2 and TRBJ2-4; D perhaps matches TRBD2 (6 bases). Between the trimmed V and J ends, which lost 6 bases and 1 base, there was a span of 10 bases. CDR1 is SGHAT, CDR2 FQNNGV, per germline. The CDR3 sequence is 14 residues long. As DNA, the CDR3 is TGTGCCAGCAGGAAACTAGCTGCCAAAAACATTCAGTACTTC. This sequence encodes CASRKLAAKNIQYF.

This chain connects TRBV28 to TRBJ2-6, with 7 bases lining up with TRBD1. Trimming removed 6 bases from V and 4 bases from J; junction bases left unmatched: 6. The CDR3 has 15 amino acids. Germline CDR1 reads MDHEN; CDR2 reads SYDVKM. This CDR3 is CASSKQGSGANVLTF. In DNA, the CDR3 is TGTGCCAGCAGCAAACAGGGGTCCGGGGCCAACGTCCTGACTTTC. Drawing the rest from reference TRBV28 and TRBJ2-6, the complete variable domain is DVKVTQSSRYLVKRTGEKVFLECVQDMDHENMFWYRQDPGLGLRLIYFSYDVKMKEKGDIPEGYSVSREKKERFSLILESASTNQTSMYLCASSKQGSGANVLTFGAGSRLTVL.

Ten or more counts support this clonotype. J is TRBJ2-3 and V is TRBV7-9; unclear D gene. The CDR3 sequence is 13 residues long. Germline loops: CDR1 SEHNR, CDR2 FQNEAQ (reference sequence). Trimming shortened V by 5 bases and J by 4 bases, and 10 bases separated the two germline ends. CDR3 DNA: TGTGCCAGCAGCCCCCGAGACCCAGATACGCAGTATTTT. The encoded protein is CASSPRDPDTQYF.

In its sample, this clonotype was seen many times. The gene calls are TRBV5-1 and TRBJ2-3, with a possible D match to TRBD2 (7 bases). The V and J ends lost 0 bases and 3 bases respectively, with 14 bases between them. The CDR3 consists of 16 residues. Germline V lookup: CDR1 SGHRS, CDR2 YFSETQ. CDR3 in amino acids: CASSLEPSGTTDTQYF. The CDR3 bases are TGCGCCAGCAGCTTGGAGCCAAGCGGGACAACAGATACGCAGTATTTT.

In its sample, this clonotype was seen many times. The gene calls are TRBV9 and TRBJ1-6; D is uncertain. The length of the CDR3 is 16 residues. Trimming stripped 3 bases from V and 2 bases from J, with 12 bases between. Germline CDR1 is SGDLS and CDR2 is YYNGEE. The CDR3 DNA is TGTGCCAGCAGCGGGGCTGCGGGAGCCTATAATTCACCCCTCCACTTT. It yields the protein CASSGAAGAYNSPLHF.

This clonotype appeared many times. CDR3: CASSSYTF. The CDR3 DNA is TGTGCCAGCAGCTCCTACACCTTC. This chain uses TRBV7-9 with TRBJ1-2; no firm D call. Germline V CDR1 and CDR2: SEHNR, FQNEAQ (reference sequence). Trimming took 4 bases from V and 10 from J, leaving 1 base between them. This CDR3 spans 8 amino acids.

The V and J genes are TRBV11-3 and TRBJ2-5, with a weak D call TRBD2 (6 bases). Trimming took 5 bases from V and 1 from J, leaving 11 bases between them. The CDR3 extends over 14 amino acids. The germline V gene encodes CDR1 SGHNT and CDR2 YENEEA. The CDR3 DNA sequence: TGTGCCAGCAGCGCGACTAGGTTCCAAGAGACCCAGTACTTC. Amino acids: CASSATRFQETQYF. Full variable domain (missing parts from reference TRBV11-3 and TRBJ2-5): EAGVVQSPRYKIIEKKQPVAFWCNPISGHNTLYWYLQNLGQGPELLIRYENEEAVDDSQLPKDRFSAERLKGVDSTLKIQPAELGDSAVYLCASSATRFQETQYFGPGTRLLVL.

This clonotype was seen repeatedly, ten times or more. V and J are TRBV14 and TRBJ2-7; D is perhaps TRBD1 (5 bases). The length of the CDR3 is 14 residues. Trimming cost V 5 bases and J 6 bases, with 17 bases left between them. Germline V gene data show CDR1 as SGHDN and CDR2 as FVKESK. Written as DNA, the CDR3 is TGTGCCAGCAGCGGGGCCCTTTTGTTTGGCGAGCAGTACTTC. The encoded protein is CASSGALLFGEQYF. The full variable domain, completed using reference TRBV14 and TRBJ2-7, is EAGVTQFPSHSVIEKGQTVTLRCDPISGHDNLYWYRRVMGKEIKFLLHFVKESKQDESGMPNNRFLAERTGGTYSTLKVQPAELEDSGVYFCASSGALLFGEQYFGPGTRLTVT.

This clonotype was detected many times. CDR3 nucleotides: TGTGCCAGCAAGGGAACTAGCCCGCGAACCTACGAGCAGTACTTC. It specifies CASKGTSPRTYEQYF. This chain links TRBV6-2 or TRBV6-3 with TRBJ2-7, with D possibly being TRBD2 (6 bases). The CDR3 consists of 15 residues. CDR1 is MNHEY and CDR2 is SVGEGT in the germline V gene. V was cut by 7 bases and J by 2 bases, with 18 bases left in between.

The chain carries TRBV19 and TRBJ1-4; no definite D call. The CDR3 runs to 15 residues. The germline V gene has CDR1 LNHDA and CDR2 SQIVND (reference sequence). Trimming left V 4 bases short and J 8 bases short, with 17 bases between. CDR3 coding DNA: TGTGCCAGTAGTACCCGTGTCGCTACGAGCGAAAAACTGTTTTTT. As protein: CASSTRVATSEKLFF.

This clonotype was found many times. This chain connects TRBV9 to TRBJ2-7; TRBD2 agrees at 9 bases. Germline V CDR1 and CDR2: SGDLS, YYNGEE. This CDR3 has 17 residues. J lost 0 bases, V lost 0 bases, and 7 bases had no gene match. The CDR3 bases are TGTGCCAGCAGCGTAGGTCTAGCGGGGACCGACTCCTACGAGCAGTACTTC. It translates to CASSVGLAGTDSYEQYF.

This clonotype has ten or more counts. The chain couples TRBV7-2 to TRBJ2-1, with a tentative D call TRBD2 (5 bases). The length of the CDR3 is 14 residues. Germline V gene data show CDR1 as SGHTA and CDR2 as FQGNSA. Trimming took off 2 bases at V and 6 bases at J, with 11 bases between the two ends. The CDR3 region is CASSLYTRGNEQFF. CDR3 coding DNA: TGTGCCAGCAGCTTATATACCCGGGGCAATGAGCAGTTCTTC.